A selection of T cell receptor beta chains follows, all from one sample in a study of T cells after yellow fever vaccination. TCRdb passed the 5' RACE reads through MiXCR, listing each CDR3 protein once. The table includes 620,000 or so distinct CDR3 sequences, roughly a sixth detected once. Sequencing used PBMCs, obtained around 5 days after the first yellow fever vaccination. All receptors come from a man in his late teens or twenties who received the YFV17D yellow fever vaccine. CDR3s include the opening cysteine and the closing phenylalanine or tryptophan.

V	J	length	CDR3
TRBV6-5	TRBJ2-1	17	CASSYDAEGISYNEQFF
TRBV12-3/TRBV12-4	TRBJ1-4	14	CASSRDRTNEKLFF
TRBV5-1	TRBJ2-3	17	CASSRTGLAGGPDTQYF
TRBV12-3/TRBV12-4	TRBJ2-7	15	CASSYPTSGATEQYF
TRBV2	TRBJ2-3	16	CASSERSGGRTDTQYF
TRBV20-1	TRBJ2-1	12	CSVGTVYNEQFF
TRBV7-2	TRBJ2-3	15	CASSSGTSGVDTQYF
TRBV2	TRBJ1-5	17	CASSSNRGAYSNQPQHF
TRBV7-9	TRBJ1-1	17	CASSLRGLLVMNTEAFF
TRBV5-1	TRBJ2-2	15	CASSPDGGKGGELFF
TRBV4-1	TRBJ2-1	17	CASSQDRDTISYNEQFF
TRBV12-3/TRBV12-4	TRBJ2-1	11	CASRWVDEQFF
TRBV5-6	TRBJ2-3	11	CASSSVDTQYF
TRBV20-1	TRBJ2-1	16	CSARVILAGSYNEQFF
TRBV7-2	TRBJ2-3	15	CASSLVVGAGDTQYF
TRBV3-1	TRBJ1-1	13	CATTPGWGTEAFF
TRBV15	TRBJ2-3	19	CATSRERGGSWFSRDTQYF
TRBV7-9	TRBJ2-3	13	CASSSSGADTQYF
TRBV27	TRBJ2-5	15	CASSNYRGGVETQYF